These 14 T cell receptor beta chains share one sample of origin, sequenced in a study of cytomegalovirus exposure and HLA in healthy donors. 13 Jbeta primers and 60 Vbeta primers were used for the PCR. The protocol was immunoSEQ multiplex PCR, while the TCRdb copy is restricted to in-frame clones and leaves out a portion. The sample yields about 82,000 clones, less than 85% seen once. Sequenced material: PBMCs. The receptors originated from a human donor in good health.

The chain links TRBV29-1 to TRBJ2-1, with 12 positions matching TRBD2. CDR3 length: 14 residues. CDR1 and CDR2 (germline): SQVTM, ANQGSEA. V shed 4 bases and J 7 bases; nucleotides not matched to a gene: 5. The CDR3 is CSVGLAGELNEQFF. DNA of the CDR3: TGCAGCGTTGGACTAGCGGGGGAGTTGAATGAGCAGTTCTTC.

The chain is built from TRBV6-1 and TRBJ1-2, with D possibly being TRBD1 (6 bases). Germline V gives CDR1 MNHNS, CDR2 SASEGT. The CDR3 length is 14 residues. Trimming cost V 4 bases and J 3 bases, with 12 bases left between them. CDR3 in amino acids: CASSGNREDYGYTF. The DNA of the CDR3 is TGTGCCAGCAGTGGTAACAGGGAAGACTATGGCTACACCTTC.

The rearrangement joins TRBV21-1 to TRBJ1-2. TRBV21-1 is reported as a pseudogene. The CDR3 totals 19 residues. The CDR3 loop is CASSKGGMEAPGPHYGYTF. Written as DNA, the CDR3 is TGTGCCAGCAGCAAAGGCGGGATGGAGGCCCCCGGGCCCCACTATGGCTACACCTTC.

This clone is a singleton in its sample. The chain uses TRBV7-2 and TRBJ2-7; 12 nucleotides match TRBD2. CDR1 is SGHTA and CDR2 is FQGNSA in the germline V gene. J was trimmed by 6 bases and V by 2 bases; bases with no gene match: 11. The CDR3 length is 17 residues. The CDR3: CASSLRLAGATPREQYF. CDR3 nucleotide sequence: TGTGCCAGCAGCTTACGACTAGCGGGGGCCACCCCACGCGAGCAGTACTTC.

The chain links TRBV5-6 to TRBJ1-6, with unresolved D. V lost 4 bases to trimming and J lost 6 bases, with 11 bases between them. This CDR3 region has 14 residues. Per the germline V gene, CDR1 is SGHDT and CDR2 is YYEEEE. CDR3 sequence (DNA): TGTGCCAGCAGCCTGAGAGCGGTTAATTCACCCCTCCACTTT. This translates into CASSLRAVNSPLHF.

The J gene is TRBJ1-2, the V gene TRBV30; 9 nucleotides match TRBD1. Germline assignment: CDR1 GTSNPN and CDR2 SVGIG (reference sequence). The length of the CDR3 is 15 residues. The trim removed 0 bases at V and 3 bases at J, leaving 5 bases unmatched. The CDR3 loop reads CAWSVRGQGYYGYTF. The CDR3, as DNA: TGTGCCTGGAGTGTCCGCGGACAGGGGTACTATGGCTACACCTTC.

The V gene is TRBV18, the J gene TRBJ2-5; TRBD2 might be the D (5 bases). There are 14 residues in the CDR3. Germline CDR1 KGHSH, CDR2 LQKENI. V lost 1 base and J lost 0, with 6 bases in between. The CDR3 sequence is CASSPLANQETQYF. CDR3 nucleotide sequence: TGTGCCAGCTCACCACTAGCGAACCAAGAGACCCAGTACTTC.

The J gene is TRBJ1-1, the V gene TRBV27; D is unresolved. CDR1 is MNHEY, CDR2 SMNVEV, per germline (reference sequence). The V end was cut by 6 bases, the J end by 4 bases, with 15 bases between. The CDR3 loop spans 14 amino acids. CDR3 sequence: CASSSWMGTTEAFF. CDR3 nucleotide sequence: TGTGCCAGCAGCTCCTGGATGGGCACCACTGAAGCTTTCTTT.

The V and J genes are TRBV18 and TRBJ2-1, with D possibly being TRBD1 (5 bases). The CDR3 totals 12 residues. The ends were cut back, 5 bases at V and 9 bases at J, with 11 bases in the middle. Germline values: CDR1 KGHSH, CDR2 LQKENI. The CDR3 nucleotides read TGTGCCAGCTCAAAAAGCCAGGGTGAGCAGTTCTTC. Encoded protein: CASSKSQGEQFF.

The chain couples TRBV25-1 to TRBJ2-3; 9 bases fit TRBD1. The V gene end was trimmed by 6 bases and the J gene end by 5 bases; junction bases not matched to a gene: 6. Germline lookup yields CDR1 MGHDK and CDR2 SYGVNS. This CDR3 is built from 14 residues. CDR3 nucleotide sequence: TGTGCCAGCAGCCGGGACAGGGCTTTAGATACGCAGTATTTT. Residues: CASSRDRALDTQYF.

V and J are TRBV2 and TRBJ1-1; weak D call: TRBD1 (5 bases). The V end lost 3 bases, the J end lost 7 bases, and 15 bases lay between the germline ends. From germline, CDR1 is SNHLY and CDR2 FYNNEI. The CDR3 loop spans 14 amino acids. The DNA for the CDR3 is TGTGCCAGCAGTGAGGGAACAGGAATCATTGAAGCTTTCTTT. The encoded protein is CASSEGTGIIEAFF.

The chain combines TRBV7-2 with TRBJ2-7; TRBD1 matches at 7 bases. The CDR3 runs to 15 residues. Germline V gene data show CDR1 as SGHTA and CDR2 as FQGNSA. V trimming: 2 bases; J trimming: 0 bases; junction bases outside the gene matches: 4. The CDR3 DNA reads as TGTGCCAGCAGCTTAATGGGACAGATCTCCTACGAGCAGTACTTC. The encoded protein is CASSLMGQISYEQYF.

The table lists this clone with a count of one. The genes are TRBV6-5 and TRBJ1-1; no firm D call. Looked up from germline, CDR1 is MNHEY and CDR2 is SVGAGI. The CDR3 spans 16 residues. The V end was cut by 0 bases, the J end by 0 bases, with 11 bases between. The CDR3 DNA reads as TGTGCCAGCAGTTACTCGGCCCCGGAGTTGAACACTGAAGCTTTCTTT. Translating gives CASSYSAPELNTEAFF.

The chain uses TRBV11-2 and TRBJ1-1; a possible D gene is TRBD1 (5 bases). Germline loops: CDR1 SGHAT, CDR2 FQNNGV. The V and J ends lost 2 bases and 7 bases respectively, with 11 bases between them. The CDR3 sequence is 13 residues long. The CDR3 loop is CASSLTEQVEAFF. The DNA of the CDR3 is TGTGCCAGCAGCTTAACGGAACAGGTTGAAGCTTTCTTT.